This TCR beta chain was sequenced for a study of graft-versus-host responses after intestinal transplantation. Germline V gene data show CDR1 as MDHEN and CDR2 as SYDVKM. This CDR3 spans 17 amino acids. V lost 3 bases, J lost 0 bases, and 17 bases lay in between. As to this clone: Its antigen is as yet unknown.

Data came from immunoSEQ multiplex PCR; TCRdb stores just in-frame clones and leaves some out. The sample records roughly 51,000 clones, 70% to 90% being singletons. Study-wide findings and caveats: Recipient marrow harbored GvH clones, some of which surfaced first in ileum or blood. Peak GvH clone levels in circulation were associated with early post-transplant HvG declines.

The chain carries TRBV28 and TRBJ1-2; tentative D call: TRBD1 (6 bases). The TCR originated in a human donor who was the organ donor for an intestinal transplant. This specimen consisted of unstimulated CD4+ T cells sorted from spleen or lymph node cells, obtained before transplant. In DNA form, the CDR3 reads TGTGCCAGCAGTTTTTCCCGCCAGGGGAACTCTAACTATGGCTACACCTTC. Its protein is CASSFSRQGNSNYGYTF.